The 17 T cell receptor beta chains below were found in one sample sequenced in a study of T cells in Graves' hyperthyroidism and ophthalmopathy. There were TCR beta CDR3 regions amplified from RNA transcripts. Carried out on the TCR CDR3, a first-round RT-PCR used the HTBI primer set. TCRdb ran MiXCR on the multiplex PCR reads and lists one entry per CDR3 protein. In the table there are roughly 800,000 distinct CDR3 sequences, over 35% of which are singletons. The sample was blood. Every receptor here comes from a man between 18 and 29 years old with Graves' hyperthyroidism.

The table lists this clonotype with many counts. This chain uses TRBV7-7 with TRBJ2-5; D possibly corresponds to TRBD1 (5 bases). Germline loops: CDR1 SSHAT, CDR2 FNYEAQ (reference sequence). The germline V and J ends were trimmed by 5 bases and 2 bases, with 9 bases remaining between them. This CDR3 spans 13 amino acids. The DNA for the CDR3 is TGTGCCAGCAGCCCAGACAGACAAGAGACCCAGTACTTC. Translating it yields CASSPDRQETQYF.

This clonotype was counted at least ten times. The gene calls are TRBV29-1 and TRBJ2-5; no definite D call. The CDR3 covers 12 residues. Germline assignment: CDR1 SQVTM and CDR2 ANQGSEA. Trimming left V 6 bases short and J 5 bases short, with 13 bases between. The DNA for the CDR3 is TGCAGCGTCGCTGGTGGTCCGGAGACCCAGTACTTC. Protein: CSVAGGPETQYF.

Worth noting for this clonotype: One junction end does not reproduce the germline sequence, and a read error may be involved. This chain joins TRBV25-1 and TRBJ1-4; D gene ambiguous. Germline assignment: CDR1 MGHDK and CDR2 SYGVNS. The CDR3 is 15 amino acids. The CDR3 here is CATSEGLLSGEKLFF. Here the CDR3 DNA reads TGTGCCACCAGTGAAGGGCTGCTCTCTGGGGAAAAACTGTTTTTT. Variable domain in full (rest from reference TRBV25-1 and TRBJ1-4): EADIYQTPRYLVIGTGKKITLECSQTMGHDKMYWYQQDPGMELHLIHYSYGVNSTEKGDLSSESTVSRIRTEHFPLTLESARPSHTSQYLCATSEGLLSGEKLFFGSGTQLSVL.

Many counts were recorded for this clonotype. This sequence joins TRBV2 and TRBJ1-3; tentatively, D is TRBD1 (6 bases). In germline, CDR1 is SNHLY, CDR2 FYNNEI. The CDR3 extends over 16 amino acids. The germline V and J ends were trimmed by 6 bases and 8 bases, with 23 bases remaining between them. This CDR3 reads CASSTHRKQRGDTIYF. The CDR3, as DNA: TGTGCCAGCAGCACGCACAGGAAGCAGAGGGGGGACACCATATATTTT.

This clonotype was picked up a small number of times. The chain combines TRBV12-3 or TRBV12-4 with TRBJ2-2; 8 bases are shared with TRBD2. The CDR3 runs 12 residues. The V gene end was trimmed by 4 bases and the J gene end by 10 bases; junction bases not matched to a gene: 2. CDR3: CASSYGLAELFF. The CDR3 coding sequence is TGTGCCAGCAGTTATGGACTAGCGGAGCTGTTTTTT.

V is TRBV29-1 and J is TRBJ1-2; 7 nucleotides align to TRBD1. From germline, CDR1 is SQVTM and CDR2 ANQGSEA. The junction had 7 bases not matched to a gene; V was cut back by 4 bases and J by 5 bases. This CDR3 is built from 13 residues. The CDR3 loop is CSVGGQARYGYTF. The CDR3 DNA reads TGCAGCGTTGGCGGACAGGCCAGATATGGCTACACCTTC.

The chain is built from TRBV20-1 and TRBJ1-5; D unresolved. Germline assignment: CDR1 DFQATT and CDR2 SNEGSKA (reference sequence). The germline V and J ends were trimmed by 6 bases and 9 bases, with 12 bases remaining between them. The length of the CDR3 is 11 residues. The CDR3 region is CSATKIGPQHF. The DNA for the CDR3 is TGCAGTGCGACCAAGATCGGGCCCCAGCATTTT.

V gene TRBV5-1 combines with J gene TRBJ2-7; the D is unclear. Trimming removed 3 bases from V and 1 base from J, with 11 bases in between. The germline V gene has CDR1 SGHRS and CDR2 YFSETQ. The CDR3 spans 14 residues. The DNA of the CDR3 is TGCGCCAGCAGCTCCCTTCTAGTTTCCTACGAGCAGTACTTC. Translating it yields CASSSLLVSYEQYF.

This clonotype has only a few counts. The chain recombines TRBV7-9 with TRBJ1-2, with TRBD1 matching 9 bases. This CDR3 has 15 amino acids. Germline V lookup: CDR1 SEHNR, CDR2 FQNEAQ (reference sequence). The V gene end was trimmed by 5 bases and the J gene end by 6 bases; junction bases not matched to a gene: 10. The CDR3 loop is CASSLTMTGGNGYTF. The DNA for the CDR3 is TGTGCCAGCAGCCTGACCATGACAGGGGGAAATGGCTACACCTTC. The full variable domain, with the rest looked up from reference TRBV7-9 and TRBJ1-2, is DTGVSQNPRHKITKRGQNVTFRCDPISEHNRLYWYRQTLGQGPEFLTYFQNEAQLEKSRLLSDRFSAERPKGSFSTLEIQRTEQGDSAMYLCASSLTMTGGNGYTFGSGTRLTVV.

The J gene is TRBJ1-1, the V gene TRBV5-1; no definite D call. Germline loops: CDR1 SGHRS, CDR2 YFSETQ. V lost 4 bases, J lost 1 base, and 17 bases lay in between. The CDR3 extends over 16 amino acids. CDR3: CASSPNELLSNTEAFF. Here the CDR3 DNA reads TGCGCCAGCAGCCCGAACGAACTATTATCGAACACTGAAGCTTTCTTT.

This rearrangement joins TRBV2 to TRBJ2-7, with D possibly called TRBD1 or TRBD2 (6 bases each). CDR3 length: 16 residues. CDR1 is SNHLY and CDR2 is FYNNEI in the germline V gene. Trimming took 6 bases from V and 5 from J, leaving 23 bases between them. Written as DNA, the CDR3 is TGTGCCAGCAGCGGGGGTATATACAGGGATCCGGACGAGCAGTACTTC. Its translation: CASSGGIYRDPDEQYF.

This clonotype was seen a single time. J is TRBJ1-6 and V is TRBV6-2 or TRBV6-3; 7 nucleotides align to TRBD1. This CDR3 is 15 amino acids long. Germline trimming cut 2 bases from V and 8 bases from J; bases unmatched to any gene: 6. Germline V gene sequence: CDR1 MNHEY, CDR2 SVGEGT. The CDR3 bases are TGTGCCAGCAGTTACAGGGACAGAGTAGATTCACCCCTCCACTTT. This sequence encodes CASSYRDRVDSPLHF.

This clonotype appeared a few times. In nucleotides, the CDR3 is TGCGCCAGCAGCGGGCGCTTTGAGGAGGAAGGAGAGACCCAGTACTTC. Translating it yields CASSGRFEEEGETQYF. This chain connects TRBV5-1 to TRBJ2-5, with D possibly being TRBD2 (5 bases). The germline gives CDR1 SGHRS, CDR2 YFSETQ. This CDR3 spans 16 amino acids. The germline V and J ends were trimmed by 4 bases and 4 bases, with 20 bases remaining between them.

This clonotype was detected many times. The gene calls are TRBV29-1 and TRBJ2-5; possible D gene TRBD1, 5 bases. Trimming shortened V by 3 bases and J by 5 bases, and 7 bases separated the two germline ends. The length of the CDR3 is 11 residues. Germline CDR1 reads SQVTM; CDR2 reads ANQGSEA. In DNA form, the CDR3 reads TGCAGCGTTGAGGGGCCCGAGACCCAGTACTTC. Its translation: CSVEGPETQYF.

This clonotype was counted many times. The chain recombines TRBV2 with TRBJ1-5, with a tentative D call TRBD1 (6 bases). The V end lost 6 bases, the J end lost 1 base, and 13 bases lay between the germline ends. The CDR3 has 15 amino acids. In germline, CDR1 is SNHLY, CDR2 FYNNEI. CDR3 nucleotides: TGTGCCAGCAGCGACACAGGGTTGAGCAATCAGCCCCAGCATTTT. Encoded protein: CASSDTGLSNQPQHF.

This clonotype was counted only a few times. V usage is TRBV19 and J usage is TRBJ1-6, with D possibly being TRBD1 (5 bases). V was cut by 5 bases and J by 6 bases, with 14 bases left in between. The CDR3 runs to 15 residues. Germline V gene lookup returns CDR1 LNHDA and CDR2 SQIVND (reference sequence). The CDR3, as DNA: TGTGCCAGTAGTGCCCAGGGAGCAAGTAATTCACCCCTCCACTTT. Its protein product is CASSAQGASNSPLHF.

This sequence joins TRBV11-2 and TRBJ1-3, with D hard to call. This CDR3 has 15 residues. V lost 0 bases and J 0 bases, leaving 6 bases between the germline ends. Germline V gene sequence: CDR1 SGHAT, CDR2 FQNNGV. CDR3 region: CASSLDRHSGNTIYF. The CDR3 DNA sequence: TGTGCCAGCAGCTTAGACAGACACTCTGGAAACACCATATATTTT.